Each of the 28 T cell receptor beta chains below was sequenced from the same sample in a study. Sequencing was performed with immunoSEQ multiplex PCR; in TCRdb, only in-frame clones are kept and a portion is missing. The sample holds approximately 53,000 clones, 90% to 95% seen once. The material sequenced was PBMCs. These receptors originate from a man aged 35-49 years with rheumatoid arthritis.

This clone was detected once. J is TRBJ2-7 and V is TRBV5-6; 11 nucleotides agree with TRBD1. The CDR3 has 14 residues. Germline-derived CDR1 and CDR2 are SGHDT and YYEEEE. V was clipped by 4 bases and J by 6 bases; unmatched bases: 6. Here the CDR3 DNA reads TGTGCCAGCAGCGTGGACAGGGGGCGAGGCGAGCAGTACTTC. Amino acid sequence: CASSVDRGRGEQYF.

This chain links TRBV7-9 with TRBJ2-1; D might be TRBD1 (6 bases). With 2 bases removed from V and 6 bases from J, the gap between germline ends came to 11 bases. CDR1 and CDR2 (germline): SEHNR, FQNEAQ (reference sequence). The CDR3 is 14 amino acids. CDR3 in amino acids: CASSLLGGSNEQFF. Written as DNA, the CDR3 is TGTGCCAGCAGCTTATTAGGGGGTTCCAATGAGCAGTTCTTC.

The chain has TRBV28 and TRBJ1-5; possible D gene TRBD1, 6 bases. The CDR3 is 13 amino acids. Trimming shortened V by 6 bases and J by 9 bases, and 15 bases separated the two germline ends. CDR1 and CDR2 (germline): MDHEN, SYDVKM. CDR3 in amino acids: CASRPTGSWPQHF. The CDR3 coding sequence is TGTGCCAGCAGACCTACAGGGAGTTGGCCCCAGCATTTT.

The chain has TRBV4-1 and TRBJ1-1; D unclear. Trimming took off 5 bases at V and 0 bases at J, with 7 bases between the two ends. Germline CDR1 is MGHRA and CDR2 is YSYEKL. This CDR3 has 13 amino acids. CDR3 sequence: CASSVGLNTEAFF. The CDR3 DNA reads as TGCGCCAGCAGCGTCGGCCTGAACACTGAAGCTTTCTTT.

This clone was observed a single time. This chain links TRBV7-8 with TRBJ2-7; the D gene is possibly TRBD1 (6 bases). In germline, CDR1 is SGHVS, CDR2 FQNEAQ. This CDR3 comprises 15 residues. V lost 5 bases to trimming and J lost 0 bases, with 14 bases between them. The CDR3 DNA sequence: TGTGCCAGCAGCCAACCAGGGGCGGGCTCCTACGAGCAGTACTTC. Translated, it gives CASSQPGAGSYEQYF.

This chain uses TRBV28 with TRBJ1-1; maybe TRBD1 (6 bases). Trimming removed 5 bases from V and 5 bases from J, with 18 bases in between. From germline, CDR1 is MDHEN and CDR2 SYDVKM. The CDR3 contains 15 residues. This chain's CDR3 is CASSLRGAGVTEAFF. The CDR3 region has the DNA TGTGCCAGCAGTCTAAGGGGAGCAGGGGTGACTGAAGCTTTCTTT.

V and J are TRBV14 and TRBJ1-1; D unresolved. Germline V gene data show CDR1 as SGHDN and CDR2 as FVKESK. Trimming shortened V by 3 bases and J by 1 base, and 9 bases separated the two germline ends. The CDR3 contains 14 residues. The CDR3 sequence is CASSQAPRNTEAFF. In DNA, the CDR3 is TGTGCCAGCAGCCAGGCCCCCAGGAACACTGAAGCTTTCTTT.

The chain couples TRBV6-5 to TRBJ2-7, with 7 bases fitting TRBD2. This CDR3 contains 13 residues. Trimming removed 9 bases from V and 3 bases from J; junction bases left unmatched: 8. The V gene's germline CDR1 is MNHEY and CDR2 SVGAGI. CDR3 residues: CASGAGRDYEQYF. The CDR3 region has the DNA TGTGCCAGTGGAGCGGGACGGGACTACGAGCAGTACTTC.

CDR3 nucleotide sequence: TGTGCCAGCAGCCCCGCTTTGGGACTAAGCACAGATACGCAGTATTTT. This codes for CASSPALGLSTDTQYF. This chain joins TRBV11-2 and TRBJ2-3; 7 bases align to TRBD2. The germline CDR1 and CDR2 sequences are SGHAT and FQNNGV. With 5 bases clipped from V and 0 bases from J, the junction kept 8 bases outside the gene matches. This CDR3 contains 16 residues.

V usage is TRBV18 and J usage is TRBJ1-2; D is ambiguous. The CDR3 has 11 residues. The germline gives CDR1 KGHSH, CDR2 LQKENI. Trimming cost V 6 bases and J 3 bases, with 5 bases left between them. CDR3 nucleotides: TGTGCCAGCTCGTCGGACTATGGCTACACCTTC. This encodes CASSSDYGYTF.

The CDR3 DNA reads as TGTGCCAGCTGGCCAAGACAGGCTTCGAACACTGAAGCTTTCTTT. Its translation is CASWPRQASNTEAFF. The chain combines TRBV28 with TRBJ1-1; a possible D gene is TRBD1 (6 bases). V was cut by 8 bases and J by 1 base, with 17 bases left in between. Germline V gene data show CDR1 as MDHEN and CDR2 as SYDVKM. This CDR3 region has 15 residues.

The CDR3 DNA follows: TGTGCCAGCAGCACAAGCACACAGGGGGAGAACACCTTC. It yields the protein CASSTSTQGENTF. This chain links TRBV7-9 with TRBJ1-2, with 8 bases aligning to TRBD1. CDR3 length equals 13 residues. J was trimmed by 12 bases and V by 5 bases; bases with no gene match: 11. The germline V gene encodes CDR1 SEHNR and CDR2 FQNEAQ (reference sequence).

This clone appeared a single time. V and J are TRBV10-3 and TRBJ2-3, with 9 bases aligning to TRBD2. This CDR3 is 14 amino acids long. Losses at the gene ends were 7 bases for V and 2 bases for J; bases not matched to a gene: 4. Germline loops: CDR1 ENHRY, CDR2 SYGVKD. The CDR3 nucleotides are TGTGCCATCAAGCGGGGGGCTGACACAGATACGCAGTATTTT. Amino acid sequence: CAIKRGADTDTQYF.

CDR3 sequence reads: CASSTQKRTGGSGNTIYF. CDR3 DNA: TGTGCCAGCAGCACCCAAAAAAGGACAGGGGGCTCTGGAAACACCATATATTTT. The gene calls are TRBV11-2 and TRBJ1-3, with TRBD1 matching over 10 bases. Trimming cost V 5 bases and J 0 bases; bases outside gene matches: 10. The CDR3 sequence is 18 residues long. The V gene's germline CDR1 is SGHAT and CDR2 FQNNGV.

V and J are TRBV3-1 (or the pseudogene TRBV3-2) and TRBJ1-1; D not resolved. Germline-derived CDR1 and CDR2 are LGHDT and YNNKEL (reference sequence). V was pared by 3 bases and J by 4 bases, with 6 bases between. The CDR3 contains 12 residues. In nucleotides, the CDR3 is TGTGCCAGCAGCCACCTGGGCACTGAAGCTTTCTTT. Amino acids: CASSHLGTEAFF.

The chain couples TRBV24-1 to TRBJ2-1; 8 nucleotides agree with TRBD2. The CDR3 has 16 residues. Trimming removed 6 bases from V and 0 bases from J; junction bases left unmatched: 6. The germline V gene has CDR1 KGHDR and CDR2 SFDVKD. CDR3 sequence reads: CATSPTGLGSYNEQFF. In DNA form, the CDR3 reads TGTGCCACCAGTCCTACGGGACTAGGCTCCTACAATGAGCAGTTCTTC.

The rearrangement links TRBV10-2 to TRBJ2-2; no clear D. The CDR3 has 15 amino acids. Between the trimmed V and J ends, which lost 4 bases and 4 bases, there was a span of 13 bases. Germline V gene data show CDR1 as WSHSY and CDR2 as SAAADI. CDR3 nucleotides: TGCGCCAGCAGTGCAAGCGCCTCGGGCACCGGGGAGCTGTTTTTT. Translation gives CASSASASGTGELFF.

The J gene is TRBJ2-3, the V gene TRBV18; 13 nucleotides line up with TRBD2. Trimming removed 2 bases from V and 6 bases from J; junction bases left unmatched: 5. This CDR3 has 16 residues. Germline assignment: CDR1 KGHSH and CDR2 LQKENI. For the CDR3, the DNA is TGTGCCAGCTCACCAATGGGACTAGCGGGATCGGATACGCAGTATTTT. Its translation: CASSPMGLAGSDTQYF. The full variable domain, with the rest looked up from reference TRBV18 and TRBJ2-3, is NAGVMQNPRHLVRRRGQEARLRCSPMKGHSHVYWYRQLPEEGLKFMVYLQKENIIDESGMPKERFSAEFPKEGPSILRIQQVVRGDSAAYFCASSPMGLAGSDTQYFGPGTRLTVL.

V gene TRBV5-6 combines with J gene TRBJ1-6, with unresolved D. CDR1 and CDR2 (germline): SGHDT, YYEEEE. V lost 2 bases, J lost 2 bases, and 11 bases lay in between. The CDR3 covers 16 residues. CDR3 loop: CASSLSQFAYNSPLHF. In nucleotides, the CDR3 is TGTGCCAGCAGCTTAAGTCAATTCGCCTATAATTCACCCCTCCACTTT.

This clone was recorded once. The rearrangement links TRBV7-9 to TRBJ1-1; D remains ambiguous. V lost 4 bases to trimming and J lost 6 bases, with 3 bases between them. The CDR3 covers 10 residues. Germline V gene sequence: CDR1 SEHNR, CDR2 FQNEAQ (reference sequence). DNA for the CDR3: TGTGCCAGCAGCTACGCTGAAGCTTTCTTT. Protein sequence: CASSYAEAFF.

The V and J genes are TRBV6-2 or TRBV6-3 and TRBJ2-7, with 10 bases identical to TRBD1. Unmatched junction bases numbered 5, after V lost 5 bases and J lost 4 bases. The germline V gene encodes CDR1 MNHEY and CDR2 SVGEGT. There are 14 residues in the CDR3. This CDR3 reads CASSAGTGVYEQYF. The DNA of the CDR3 is TGTGCCAGCAGTGCCGGGACAGGGGTGTACGAGCAGTACTTC.

This rearrangement joins TRBV19 to TRBJ2-1, with D hard to call. The germline V gene has CDR1 LNHDA and CDR2 SQIVND (reference sequence). The CDR3 has 12 amino acids. V shed 7 bases and J shed 0 bases, with 4 bases lying between them. The CDR3 DNA sequence: TGTGCCAGTACGAGCTCCTACAATGAGCAGTTCTTC. Translating it yields CASTSSYNEQFF.

The J gene is TRBJ2-7, the V gene TRBV3-1 (or the pseudogene TRBV3-2); 8 positions match TRBD1. The CDR3 loop spans 13 amino acids. Germline CDR1 reads LGHDT; CDR2 reads YNNKEL (reference sequence). With V trimmed by 6 bases and J by 4 bases, 5 bases remained unmatched. Here the CDR3 reads CASRGQGSYEQYF. CDR3 nucleotide sequence: TGTGCCAGCAGAGGACAGGGATCGTACGAGCAGTACTTC.

For the CDR3, the DNA is TGTGCCAGCTCACGGGACAGGCCGAGGGGGGCCAACGTCCTGACTTTC. Residues: CASSRDRPRGANVLTF. This chain connects TRBV18 to TRBJ2-6; 8 bases line up with TRBD1. J was trimmed by 4 bases and V by 4 bases; bases with no gene match: 6. This CDR3 has 16 residues. CDR1 is KGHSH, CDR2 LQKENI, per germline. Variable domain in full (rest from reference TRBV18 and TRBJ2-6): NAGVMQNPRHLVRRRGQEARLRCSPMKGHSHVYWYRQLPEEGLKFMVYLQKENIIDESGMPKERFSAEFPKEGPSILRIQQVVRGDSAAYFCASSRDRPRGANVLTFGAGSRLTVL.

This clone turned up a few times. This sequence joins TRBV28 and TRBJ1-2; D unresolved. Trimming removed 7 bases at V and 6 bases at J, with 9 bases between. Germline values: CDR1 MDHEN, CDR2 SYDVKM. The CDR3 loop spans 11 amino acids. The CDR3 DNA reads as TGTGCCAGCACTGAGGGAGATGGCTACACCTTC. This sequence encodes CASTEGDGYTF.

The gene calls are TRBV5-8 and TRBJ1-5; no firm D call. The CDR3 extends over 13 amino acids. Trimming took 2 bases from V and 7 from J, leaving 10 bases between them. Looked up from germline, CDR1 is SGHTS and CDR2 is YDEGEE. CDR3 sequence: CASSLAGGQPQHF. CDR3 nucleotides: TGTGCCAGCAGCTTAGCGGGAGGCCAGCCCCAGCATTTT.

J is TRBJ2-7 and V is TRBV12-3 or TRBV12-4, with 10 bases lining up with TRBD2. Germline trimming cut 5 bases from V and 3 bases from J; bases unmatched to any gene: 1. CDR3 size: 13 residues. CDR3 sequence reads: CASSSGRVYEQYF. CDR3 coding DNA: TGTGCCAGCAGTAGCGGGAGGGTCTACGAGCAGTACTTC.

This chain uses TRBV7-2 with TRBJ1-5; no reliable D call. Germline V gene lookup returns CDR1 SGHTA and CDR2 FQGNSA. Trimming removed 0 bases from V and 3 bases from J, with 6 bases in between. The CDR3 runs 14 residues. The chain's CDR3 is CASSLASFNQPQHF. The CDR3 nucleotides read TGTGCCAGCAGCTTAGCCAGTTTCAATCAGCCCCAGCATTTT.